This T cell receptor beta chain was sequenced in a study of CD8+ T cells in alopecia areata. Broader study findings: Mouse data revealed clearer TCR sharing than patient data did, a gap possibly tied to HLA. Scalp data also include sequences from resident alphabeta T cells of normal skin. More clonal than normal scalp was lesional scalp, particularly alopecia totalis/universalis.

Details on this clone: The antigen is undetermined.

Germline lookup yields CDR1 MNHNS and CDR2 SASEGT. V lost 0 bases, J lost 3 bases, and 3 bases stayed unmatched. CDR3 length: 15 residues. Those with alopecia areata gave lesional scalp punch biopsies and peripheral blood. As the sequencing template, cDNA was produced by extracting RNA and reverse transcribing it. Produced via immunoSEQ multiplex PCR; TCRdb's table is partial and in-frame only. Of about 110,000 clones listed, 50% to 60% were seen once; the top ten hold roughly 25%. This sequence was found in a human donor with alopecia areata. Sequenced sample: NKG2D-low CD8+ T cells sorted from blood. This sequence joins TRBV6-1 and TRBJ2-7; TRBD1 aligns across 9 bases. The CDR3 loop is CASSEASTGGYEQYF. The CDR3 coding sequence is TGTGCCAGCAGTGAAGCTTCGACAGGGGGCTACGAGCAGTACTTC.